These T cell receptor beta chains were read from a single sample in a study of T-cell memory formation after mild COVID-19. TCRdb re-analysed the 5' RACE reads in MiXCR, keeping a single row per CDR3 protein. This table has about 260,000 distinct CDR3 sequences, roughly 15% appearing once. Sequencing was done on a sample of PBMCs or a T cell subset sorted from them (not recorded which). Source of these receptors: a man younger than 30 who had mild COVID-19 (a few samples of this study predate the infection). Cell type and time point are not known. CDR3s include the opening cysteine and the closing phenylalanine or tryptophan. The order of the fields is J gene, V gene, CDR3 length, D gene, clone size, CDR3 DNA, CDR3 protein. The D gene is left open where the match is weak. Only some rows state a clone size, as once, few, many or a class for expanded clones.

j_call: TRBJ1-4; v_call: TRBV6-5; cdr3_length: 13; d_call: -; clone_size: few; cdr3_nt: TGTGCCAGCAGTTACACCCGGGGAGAAAAACTGTTTTTT; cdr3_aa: CASSYTRGEKLFF
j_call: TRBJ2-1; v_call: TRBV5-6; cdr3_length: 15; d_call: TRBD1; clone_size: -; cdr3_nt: TGTGCCAGCAGCCCCGGGACAGATTCCTACAATGAGCAGTTCTTC; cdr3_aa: CASSPGTDSYNEQFF
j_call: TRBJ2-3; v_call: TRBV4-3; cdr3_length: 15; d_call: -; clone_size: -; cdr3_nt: TGCGCCAGCAGCCAAAACAGGGAGTTCACAGATACGCAGTATTTT; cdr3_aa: CASSQNREFTDTQYF
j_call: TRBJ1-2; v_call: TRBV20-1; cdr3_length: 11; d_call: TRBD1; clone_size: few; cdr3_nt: TGCAGGGTGGAGGGGGCTTCTGGCTACACCTTC; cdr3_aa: CRVEGASGYTF
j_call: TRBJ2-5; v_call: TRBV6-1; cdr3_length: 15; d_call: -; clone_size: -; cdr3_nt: TGTGCCAGCAGTGGTGGGGCGGCCTTCCAAGAGACCCAGTACTTC; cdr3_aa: CASSGGAAFQETQYF
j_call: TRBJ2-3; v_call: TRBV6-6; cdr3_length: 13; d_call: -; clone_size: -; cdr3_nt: TGTGCCAGCAGTTACCCCCGGACAGATACGCAGTATTTT; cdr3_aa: CASSYPRTDTQYF
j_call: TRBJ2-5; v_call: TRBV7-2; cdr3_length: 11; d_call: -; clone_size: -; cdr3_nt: TGTGCCAGCAAACGCCAAGAGACCCAGTACTTC; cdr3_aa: CASKRQETQYF
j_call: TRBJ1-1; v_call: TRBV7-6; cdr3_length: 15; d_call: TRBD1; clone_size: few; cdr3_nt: TGTGCCAGCAGCGGGGGACAGGGGCCTTCAGTTGAAGCTTTCTTT; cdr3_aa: CASSGGQGPSVEAFF
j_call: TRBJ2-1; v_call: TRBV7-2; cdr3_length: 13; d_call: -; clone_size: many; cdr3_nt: TGTGCCAGCACCCCATCCAGCTCCGGTGAGCAGTTCTTC; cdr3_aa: CASTPSSSGEQFF
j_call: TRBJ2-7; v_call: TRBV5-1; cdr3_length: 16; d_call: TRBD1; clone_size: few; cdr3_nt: TGCGCCAGCAGCCCGGCTACAGGGGCCCCATCCTACGAGCAGTACTTC; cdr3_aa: CASSPATGAPSYEQYF
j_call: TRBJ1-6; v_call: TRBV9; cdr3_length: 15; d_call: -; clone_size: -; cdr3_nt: TGTGCCAGCAGCGCTTGGGGGCTCTCGGATTCACCCCTCCACTTT; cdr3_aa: CASSAWGLSDSPLHF
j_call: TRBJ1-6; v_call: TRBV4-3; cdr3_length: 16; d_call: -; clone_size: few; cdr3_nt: TGCGCCAGCAGACCCGGACGGAGCTCCTATAATTCACCCCTCCACTTT; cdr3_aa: CASRPGRSSYNSPLHF
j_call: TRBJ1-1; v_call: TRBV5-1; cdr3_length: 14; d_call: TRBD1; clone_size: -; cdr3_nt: TGCGCCAGCAGTGGACAGGGGGAAAACACTGAAGCTTTCTTT; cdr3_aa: CASSGQGENTEAFF
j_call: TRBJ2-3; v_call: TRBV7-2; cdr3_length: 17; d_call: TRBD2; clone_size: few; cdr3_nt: TGTGCCAGCAGGGCTCCCGGGACTAGCGGACACACAGATACGCAGTATTTT; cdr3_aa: CASRAPGTSGHTDTQYF
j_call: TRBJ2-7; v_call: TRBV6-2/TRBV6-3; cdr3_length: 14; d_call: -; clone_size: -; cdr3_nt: TGTGCCAGCCTGAGGATGGCAGGGGCCTACGAGCAGTACTTC; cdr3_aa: CASLRMAGAYEQYF